Each of the 30 T cell receptor beta chains below was sequenced from the same sample in a study of regulatory T cells in long-lasting Graves disease (dated by TCRdb to 2020 to 2023). What this sample's time point label stands for: newly diagnosed GD, antithyroid drugs for less than 3 months. RNA was extracted from PBMCs in TRIzol for both TCR sequencing and RNA sequencing. Receptor amplification or capture employed multiplex PCR. This sample was sequenced with an Illumina HiSeq 4000. iRepertoire HTBI primers and Arm-PCR amplification of CDR3 regions were used to construct TCR beta libraries. Using fastp at Q25 and MiXCR, TCRdb reprocessed the public reads and kept productive beta chains. Entries are consolidated by CDR3 protein sequence, retaining the most common genes and DNA. This sample gives about 200,000 distinct CDR3 sequences in total; around 19% of them show up just once. 12% of the sample rests with the top ten.

This same sample was also part of a study on T cells in Graves' hyperthyroidism and ophthalmopathy.

Sample: peripheral blood mononuclear cells (PBMCs), taken at new diagnosis, from a patient treated with antithyroid drugs. These receptors came from a woman aged 25 to 45 with Graves disease. Donor details come from another sample of the same person, matched by shared clones.

Note on this clonotype: A much more abundant neighbour one base away suggests this may be a read error. The DNA of the CDR3 is TGTGCCAGCAGTTACTCGTCCGGAAGGAGCACAGATACGCAGTGTTTT. Residues: CASSYSSGRSTDTQCF. The chain is built from TRBV6-2 or TRBV6-3 and TRBJ2-3; no clear D gene. CDR1 MNHEY and CDR2 SVGEGT come from the germline V gene. The CDR3 has 16 residues.

The genes are TRBV7-9 and TRBJ2-1; no clear D. The CDR3 runs to 11 residues. Deletions cut 8 bases from V and 3 bases from J, with 5 bases between. Germline loops: CDR1 SEHNR, CDR2 FQNEAQ (reference sequence). The CDR3 DNA is TGTGCCAGCGCTAGCTACAATGAGCAGTTCTTC. The encoded protein is CASASYNEQFF.

V and J are TRBV28 and TRBJ1-1; D is ambiguous. CDR1 and CDR2 (germline): MDHEN, SYDVKM. The length of the CDR3 is 12 residues. Between the trimmed V and J ends, which lost 4 bases and 3 bases, there was a span of 6 bases. CDR3 bases: TGTGCCAGCAGTTCTCCATACACTGAAGCTTTCTTT. This encodes CASSSPYTEAFF.

There are many counts of this clonotype. The genes are TRBV28 and TRBJ1-5; 10 bases line up with TRBD1. V shed 6 bases, J shed 4 bases, and the junction held 6 bases outside the gene matches. In germline, CDR1 is MDHEN, CDR2 SYDVKM. The CDR3 totals 15 residues. CDR3 coding DNA: TGTGCCAGCAGGAAGGACAGGGGGTGGAATCAGCCCCAGCATTTT. It translates to CASRKDRGWNQPQHF.

This clonotype was counted many times. The chain links TRBV28 to TRBJ2-7, with 8 bases aligning to TRBD1. CDR3 size: 15 residues. Germline CDR1 MDHEN, CDR2 SYDVKM. V was pared by 5 bases and J by 1 base, with 7 bases of the junction left unmatched. In nucleotides, the CDR3 is TGTGCCAGCAGTCCGTGGGACAGGATATCCTACGAGCAGTACTTC. It translates to CASSPWDRISYEQYF.

This clonotype was counted at least ten times. V and J are TRBV19 and TRBJ2-3, with 8 positions matching TRBD2. CDR1 is LNHDA and CDR2 is SQIVND in the germline V gene (reference sequence). The CDR3 length is 11 residues. V trimming: 9 bases; J trimming: 11 bases; junction bases outside the gene matches: 7. CDR3 DNA: TGTGCCAGCTCCTCGGGGGGGGGGCAGTATTTT. Protein sequence: CASSSGGGQYF. Supplemented by reference TRBV19 and TRBJ2-3, the full variable domain reads DGGITQSPKYLFRKEGQNVTLSCEQNLNHDAMYWYRQDPGQGLRLIYYSQIVNDFQKGDIAEGYSVSREKKESFPLTVTSAQKNPTAFYLCASSSGGGQYFGPGTRLTVL.

This clonotype was counted many times. The V call is TRBV18, the J call TRBJ2-3, with 7 nucleotides matching TRBD2. Looked up from germline, CDR1 is KGHSH and CDR2 is LQKENI. Trimming at V came to 3 bases and at J to 2 bases, leaving 8 bases not matched to a gene. The CDR3 is made up of 16 amino acids. CDR3 DNA: TGTGCCAGCTCACCCCCGCCTGCGGGGGACACAGATACGCAGTATTTT. Translated: CASSPPPAGDTDTQYF.

In this sample, this clonotype turned up many times. This sequence joins TRBV28 and TRBJ1-4; D gene ambiguous. The CDR3 has 13 amino acids. Trimming pared 4 bases from V and 4 bases from J, leaving 7 bases between. The V gene's germline CDR1 is MDHEN and CDR2 SYDVKM. The CDR3 DNA follows: TGTGCCAGCAGTTCCAACCATAATGAAAAACTGTTTTTT. This gives the protein CASSSNHNEKLFF.

The table lists this clonotype with many counts. CDR3: CASSHRRVDGYTF. The CDR3, as DNA: TGTGCCAGCAGCCATCGTAGGGTCGATGGCTACACCTTC. The gene calls are TRBV3-1 and TRBJ1-2; no firm D call. The germline V and J ends were trimmed by 3 bases and 6 bases, with 11 bases remaining between them. Germline-derived CDR1 and CDR2 are LGHDT and YNNKEL (reference sequence). The CDR3 extends over 13 amino acids. The whole variable domain, filled in from reference TRBV3-1 and TRBJ1-2, reads DTAVSQTPKYLVTQMGNDKSIKCEQNLGHDTMYWYKQDSKKFLKIMFSYNNKELIINETVPNRFSPKSPDKAHLNLHINSLELGDSAVYFCASSHRRVDGYTFGSGTRLTVV.

This clonotype was seen at least ten times. The chain links TRBV6-9 to TRBJ1-1, with a possible D match to TRBD1 (6 bases). The CDR3 has 14 residues. In germline, CDR1 is MNHGY, CDR2 SVAAGI. The V gene lost 3 bases and the J gene lost 7 bases, with 15 bases spanning the gap. The CDR3: CASSYGQPPYEAFF. In nucleotides, the CDR3 is TGTGCCAGCAGTTACGGACAGCCTCCTTATGAAGCTTTCTTT.

The chain carries TRBV10-3 and TRBJ1-2, with D possibly TRBD1 on 5 matching bases. Trimming took off 8 bases at V and 7 bases at J, with 17 bases between the two ends. Germline V gives CDR1 ENHRY, CDR2 SYGVKD. The CDR3 length is 13 residues. For the CDR3, the DNA is TGTGCCATCGGAGCAGGGTTTTTAGGTGGCTACACCTTC. Its translation: CAIGAGFLGGYTF.

This clonotype was picked up many times. The CDR3 loop reads CASSRKGAGGQPQHF. In nucleotides, the CDR3 is TGTGCCAGCAGCCGTAAGGGGGCAGGTGGCCAGCCCCAGCATTTT. The chain recombines TRBV12-3 or TRBV12-4 with TRBJ1-5; TRBD1 agrees at 7 bases. CDR3 size: 15 residues. Trimming cost V 6 bases and J 7 bases; bases outside gene matches: 12.

V and J are TRBV7-3 and TRBJ2-1; D is perhaps TRBD2 (5 bases). Germline CDR1 is SGHTA and CDR2 is FQGTGA. The CDR3 runs 14 residues. The V and J ends lost 1 base and 8 bases respectively, with 12 bases between them. The CDR3 DNA reads TGTGCCAGCAGCTTAAGTTCGGGGTTCGATGAGCAGTTCTTC. Its translation is CASSLSSGFDEQFF.

This clonotype showed up many times. The chain employs TRBV20-1 and TRBJ2-7; 12 bases are shared with TRBD2. CDR1 is DFQATT and CDR2 is SNEGSKA in the germline V gene (reference sequence). With V trimmed by 6 bases and J by 5 bases, 8 bases remained unmatched. This CDR3 has 14 amino acids. The CDR3 DNA reads as TGCAGTGCGGGTCTAGCGGGAGGGCCCCACGAGCAGTACTTC. Its protein product is CSAGLAGGPHEQYF.

This clonotype was detected ten times or more. For the CDR3, the DNA is TGTGCCAGCAGCTTTGACCCAACTAACTATGGCTACACCTTC. Translation gives CASSFDPTNYGYTF. This chain uses TRBV5-6 with TRBJ1-2; D is unresolved. Trimming pared 2 bases from V and 0 bases from J, leaving 8 bases between. The CDR3 is made up of 14 amino acids. Looked up from germline, CDR1 is SGHDT and CDR2 is YYEEEE.

This clonotype was seen at least ten times. The CDR3 DNA reads TGTGCCAGCAGTGAAGAGTGGGGGGAGACCCAGTACTTC. It codes for CASSEEWGETQYF. The rearrangement joins TRBV2 to TRBJ2-5, with D perhaps assigned TRBD1 or TRBD2 (5 bases each). V was cut by 1 base and J by 5 bases, with 8 bases left in between. The CDR3 loop spans 13 amino acids. In germline, CDR1 is SNHLY, CDR2 FYNNEI.

There are many counts of this clonotype. The rearrangement uses TRBV30 and TRBJ1-1; D might be TRBD1 (6 bases). Per the germline V gene, CDR1 is GTSNPN and CDR2 is SVGIG (reference sequence). This CDR3 comprises 13 residues. V shed 0 bases and J shed 4 bases, with 9 bases lying between them. CDR3 amino acids: CAWSVVGGTEAFF. The CDR3 region has the DNA TGTGCCTGGAGTGTTGTAGGGGGCACTGAAGCTTTCTTT. The complete variable domain, with remaining parts taken from reference TRBV30 and TRBJ1-1, reads SQTIHQWPATLVQPVGSPLSLECTVEGTSNPNLYWYRQAAGRGLQLLFYSVGIGQISSEVPQNLSASRPQDRQFILSSKKLLLSDSGFYLCAWSVVGGTEAFFGQGTRLTVV.

This clonotype was seen ten or more times. The rearrangement uses TRBV5-6 and TRBJ2-3; TRBD1 or TRBD2 may be the D gene (5 bases each). The CDR3 is 16 amino acids. Trimming left V 1 base short and J 0 bases short, with 12 bases between. Looked up from germline, CDR1 is SGHDT and CDR2 is YYEEEE. In DNA, the CDR3 is TGTGCCAGCAGCTTGTTCAAGGGACCTAGCACAGATACGCAGTATTTT. Translating gives CASSLFKGPSTDTQYF. The full variable domain, with the rest looked up from reference TRBV5-6 and TRBJ2-3, is DAGVTQSPTHLIKTRGQQVTLRCSPKSGHDTVSWYQQALGQGPQFIFQYYEEEERQRGNFPDRFSGHQFPNYSSELNVNALLLGDSALYLCASSLFKGPSTDTQYFGPGTRLTVL.

This clonotype has a count of ten or more. The chain links TRBV19 to TRBJ1-1, with D perhaps matching TRBD1 (6 bases). The germline V gene has CDR1 LNHDA and CDR2 SQIVND (reference sequence). The CDR3 is 14 residues long. The V and J ends lost 4 bases and 5 bases respectively, with 14 bases between them. The CDR3 region is CASSTDRRRTEAFF. The CDR3 coding sequence is TGTGCCAGTAGTACAGACAGGCGGAGGACTGAAGCTTTCTTT.

The sample holds many counts of this clonotype. One end of the junction fails to match germline, which may point to a read error. This sequence joins TRBV9 and TRBJ1-1; D not resolved. Germline CDR1 SGDLS, CDR2 YYNGEE. The CDR3 is 14 residues long. The DNA for the CDR3 is TGCGCCAGCAGCTACAAGTTGGAGAACACTGAAGCTTTCTTT. Amino acid sequence: CASSYKLENTEAFF.

Many counts were recorded for this clonotype. The chain links TRBV2 to TRBJ2-3; TRBD1 aligns across 11 bases. Germline V gives CDR1 SNHLY, CDR2 FYNNEI. The V and J ends lost 1 base and 4 bases, in that order; junction bases with no gene match: 1. The CDR3 spans 15 residues. The CDR3 region has the DNA TGTGCCAGCAGTGAAGGGACAGGGGGCCCAGATACGCAGTATTTT. Its translation is CASSEGTGGPDTQYF.

The CDR3 sequence is CASSFSSDNSPLHF. In DNA, the CDR3 is TGTGCCAGCAGTTTCTCTTCAGATAATTCACCCCTCCACTTT. This chain uses TRBV12-3 or TRBV12-4 with TRBJ1-6, with D uncertain. This CDR3 comprises 14 residues. Trimming left V 3 bases short and J 5 bases short, with 8 bases between.

This clonotype was picked up many times. The chain recombines TRBV2 with TRBJ1-1; no definite D call. The germline gives CDR1 SNHLY, CDR2 FYNNEI. Deletions cut 4 bases from V and 11 bases from J, with 17 bases between. CDR3 length: 13 residues. The DNA of the CDR3 is TGTGCCAGCAGTGCAAAGACCCAAGCGGGGGCTTTCTTT. Translated, it gives CASSAKTQAGAFF. Using reference TRBV2 and TRBJ1-1 for the parts outside the CDR3, the full variable domain is EPEVTQTPSHQVTQMGQEVILRCVPISNHLYFYWYRQILGQKVEFLVSFYNNEISEKSEIFDDQFSVERPDGSNFTLKIRSTKLEDSAMYFCASSAKTQAGAFFGQGTRLTVV.

On this clonotype itself: It differs at one base from a far larger clone, so likely a read error. V and J are TRBV7-2 and TRBJ2-4; unclear D gene. This CDR3 is 16 amino acids long. Looked up from germline, CDR1 is SGHTA and CDR2 is FQGNSA. The CDR3 DNA sequence: TGTGCCGGCAGCTTATCACAGCTACGAGCCAAAAACATTCAGTACTTC. It specifies CAGSLSQLRAKNIQYF.

This clonotype was seen repeatedly, ten times or more. J is TRBJ2-6 and V is TRBV28; possibly TRBD2 for D (5 bases). V lost 5 bases, J lost 4 bases, and 15 bases lay in between. In germline, CDR1 is MDHEN, CDR2 SYDVKM. CDR3 length equals 16 residues. CDR3 DNA: TGTGCCAGCAGTCCCCACCAGACTACGGGGGCCAACGTCCTGACTTTC. Its protein product is CASSPHQTTGANVLTF.

This clonotype was observed at least ten times. The chain joins TRBV6-2 or TRBV6-3 to TRBJ2-2; tentatively, D is TRBD1 (5 bases). Trimming pared 2 bases from V and 8 bases from J, leaving 18 bases between. The CDR3 consists of 16 residues. Germline V gene data show CDR1 as MNHEY and CDR2 as SVGEGT. CDR3 protein: CASSYGKRGLPGELFF. The DNA for the CDR3 is TGTGCCAGCAGTTACGGCAAAAGGGGCCTGCCTGGGGAGCTGTTTTTT.

The chain uses TRBV11-2 and TRBJ2-2; 12 bases align to TRBD2. J lost 5 bases, V lost 4 bases, and 8 bases had no gene match. CDR3 length: 17 amino acids. CDR1 SGHAT and CDR2 FQNNGV come from the germline V gene. The CDR3 DNA reads as TGTGCCAGCAGCTCCCTAGCGGGAGGGCAGCGGACCGGGGAGCTGTTTTTT. It codes for CASSSLAGGQRTGELFF. Full variable domain (rest looked up from reference TRBV11-2 and TRBJ2-2): EAGVAQSPRYKIIEKRQSVAFWCNPISGHATLYWYQQILGQGPKLLIQFQNNGVVDDSQLPKDRFSAERLKGVDSTLKIQPAKLEDSAVYLCASSSLAGGQRTGELFFGEGSRLTVL.

In its sample, this clonotype was seen many times. This rearrangement joins TRBV20-1 to TRBJ2-1, with 16 bases lining up with TRBD2. CDR3 size: 17 residues. The V gene's germline CDR1 is DFQATT and CDR2 SNEGSKA (reference sequence). The V segment lost 2 bases and the J segment 6 bases; nucleotides outside the gene matches: 7. CDR3 sequence (DNA): TGCAGTGCTAGATCCCCGGGACTAGCGGGAGGGCCCAATGAGCAGTTCTTC. Its protein is CSARSPGLAGGPNEQFF.

This clonotype was observed a handful of times. The V call is TRBV12-3 or TRBV12-4, the J call TRBJ1-5; 9 positions agree with TRBD1. This CDR3 region has 16 residues. Trimming cost V 4 bases and J 7 bases; bases outside gene matches: 11. The CDR3 coding sequence is TGTGCCAGCAGTTCTCTGCGGACAGGGGTGAGGCAGCCCCAGCATTTT. Its protein product is CASSSLRTGVRQPQHF.

Of note for this clonotype: Its ends do not fully match the called genes, so a read error is possible. This chain uses TRBV9 with TRBJ1-2, with D unresolved. There are 14 residues in the CDR3. Germline V lookup: CDR1 SGDLS, CDR2 YYNGEE. For the CDR3, the DNA is TGTGCCAGCAGCGTAGGAAGTGGCGACTATGGCTCCACCTTC. Protein product: CASSVGSGDYGSTF.